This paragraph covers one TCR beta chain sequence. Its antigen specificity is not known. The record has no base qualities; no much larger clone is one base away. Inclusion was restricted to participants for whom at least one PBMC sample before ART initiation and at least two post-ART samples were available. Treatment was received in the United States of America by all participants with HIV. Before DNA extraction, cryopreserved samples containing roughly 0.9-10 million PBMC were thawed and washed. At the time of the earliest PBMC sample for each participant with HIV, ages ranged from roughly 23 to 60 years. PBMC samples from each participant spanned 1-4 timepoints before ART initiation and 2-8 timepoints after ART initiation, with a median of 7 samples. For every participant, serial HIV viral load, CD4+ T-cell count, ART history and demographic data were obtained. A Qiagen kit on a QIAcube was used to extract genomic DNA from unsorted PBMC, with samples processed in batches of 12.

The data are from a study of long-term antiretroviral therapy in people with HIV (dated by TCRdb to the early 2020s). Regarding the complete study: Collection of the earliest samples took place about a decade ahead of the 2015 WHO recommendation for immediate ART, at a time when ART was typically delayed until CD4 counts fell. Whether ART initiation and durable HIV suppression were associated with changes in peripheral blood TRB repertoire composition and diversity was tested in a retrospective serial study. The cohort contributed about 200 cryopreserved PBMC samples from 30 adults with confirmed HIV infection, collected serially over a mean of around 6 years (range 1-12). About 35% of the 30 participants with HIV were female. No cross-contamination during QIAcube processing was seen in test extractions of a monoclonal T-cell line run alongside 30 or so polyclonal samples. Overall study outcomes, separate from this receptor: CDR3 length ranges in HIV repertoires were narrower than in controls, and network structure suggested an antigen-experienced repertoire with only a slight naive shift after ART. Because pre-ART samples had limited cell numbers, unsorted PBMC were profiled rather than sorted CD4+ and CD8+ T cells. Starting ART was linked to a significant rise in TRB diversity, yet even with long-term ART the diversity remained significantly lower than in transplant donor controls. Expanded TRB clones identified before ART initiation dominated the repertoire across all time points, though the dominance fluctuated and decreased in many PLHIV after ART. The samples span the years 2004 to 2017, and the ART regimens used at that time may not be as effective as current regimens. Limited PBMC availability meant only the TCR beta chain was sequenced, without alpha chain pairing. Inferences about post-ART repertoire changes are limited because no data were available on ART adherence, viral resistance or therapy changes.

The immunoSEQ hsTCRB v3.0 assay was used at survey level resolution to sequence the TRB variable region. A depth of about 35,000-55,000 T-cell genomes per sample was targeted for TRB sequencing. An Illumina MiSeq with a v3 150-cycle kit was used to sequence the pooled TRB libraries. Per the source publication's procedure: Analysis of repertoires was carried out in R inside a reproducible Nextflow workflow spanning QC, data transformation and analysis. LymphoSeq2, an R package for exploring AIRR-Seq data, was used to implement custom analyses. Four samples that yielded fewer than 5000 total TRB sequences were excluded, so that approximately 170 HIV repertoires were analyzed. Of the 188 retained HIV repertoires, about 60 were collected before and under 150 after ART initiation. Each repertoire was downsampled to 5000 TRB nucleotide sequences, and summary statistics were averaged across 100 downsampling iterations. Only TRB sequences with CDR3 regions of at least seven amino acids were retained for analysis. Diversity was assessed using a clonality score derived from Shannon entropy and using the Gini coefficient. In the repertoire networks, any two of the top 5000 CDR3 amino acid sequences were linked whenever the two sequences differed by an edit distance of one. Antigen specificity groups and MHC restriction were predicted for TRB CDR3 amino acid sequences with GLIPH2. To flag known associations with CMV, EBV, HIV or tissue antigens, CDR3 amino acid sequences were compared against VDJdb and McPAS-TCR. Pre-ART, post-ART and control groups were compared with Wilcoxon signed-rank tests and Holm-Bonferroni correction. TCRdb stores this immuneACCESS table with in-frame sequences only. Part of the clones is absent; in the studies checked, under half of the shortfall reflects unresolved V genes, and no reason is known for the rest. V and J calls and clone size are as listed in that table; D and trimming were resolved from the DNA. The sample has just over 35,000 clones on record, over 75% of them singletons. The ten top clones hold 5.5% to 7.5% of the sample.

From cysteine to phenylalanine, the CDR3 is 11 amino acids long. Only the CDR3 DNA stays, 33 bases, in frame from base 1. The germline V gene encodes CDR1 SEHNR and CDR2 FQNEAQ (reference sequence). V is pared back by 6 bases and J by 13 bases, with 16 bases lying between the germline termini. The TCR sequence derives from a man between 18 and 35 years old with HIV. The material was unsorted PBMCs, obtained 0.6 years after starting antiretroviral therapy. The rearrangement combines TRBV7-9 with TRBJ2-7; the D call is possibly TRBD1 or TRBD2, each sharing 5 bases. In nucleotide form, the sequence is TGTGCCAGCAGTCGGGACCAAATCGTTTACTTC. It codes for CASSRDQIVYF.